This entry concerns a single T cell receptor (beta chain). Its antigen is unidentified. Assay: immunoSEQ multiplex PCR; the TCRdb copy retains only in-frame clones and omits some. The table has approximately 2,600 clones, around 20% seen once. The sample comes from a study of T cells in localized non-small cell lung cancer. The CDR3 runs to 13 residues. Germline V gives CDR1 LNHDA, CDR2 SQIVND (reference sequence). Between the trimmed V and J ends, which lost 9 bases and 4 bases, there was a span of 12 bases. General observations from the study: As only one tumor region underwent sequencing, heterogeneity remains possible. Overall survival was longer when the density of T cells in the blood was higher. Among the top 100 tumor clones, a median 57 appeared in adjacent lung. Adjacent uninvolved lung had the highest clonality, suggesting focused antigen responses.

This receptor was identified in a male donor older than 55 with stage III squamous cell lung carcinoma. Material: lung tumor tissue, obtained before any cancer treatment. V is TRBV19 and J is TRBJ1-4; D possibly corresponds to TRBD1 (6 bases). In DNA, the CDR3 is TGTGCCAGGCCCGGGACAAGTAATGAAAAACTGTTTTTT. Residues: CARPGTSNEKLFF.